This TCR beta chain came from a study of identical twins. Study-wide findings and caveats: Memory repertoires lacked the insertion deficit that abundant cord blood beta clonotypes showed.

Comment on this clonotype: Its antigen remains unknown.

V lost 1 base to trimming and J lost 4 bases, with 16 bases between them. CDR1 LGHDT and CDR2 YNNKEL come from the germline V gene (reference sequence). The CDR3 totals 16 residues. The donor group consisted entirely of healthy Caucasians. A single record per CDR3 protein comes from TCRdb applying MiXCR to the 5' RACE reads. The table lists 500,000 to 550,000 distinct CDR3 sequences, under 25% of them singletons. This sample was shared with a second study, whose subject was yellow fever vaccine responses in identical twins.

Sequences were obtained from CD4+ T cells sorted from blood. The gene calls are TRBV3-1 and TRBJ1-2; no definite D call. The clonotype originates from a woman under 30 in good health. Here the CDR3 reads CASSQGTPGIGYGYTF. The CDR3 DNA is TGTGCCAGCAGCCAAGGCACACCGGGGATTGGCTATGGCTACACCTTC.